This record looks at one T cell receptor (beta chain) sequence and its context. V lost 3 bases, J lost 13 bases, and 16 bases lay in between. The CDR3 has 14 residues. Germline assignment: CDR1 MDHEN and CDR2 SYDVKM. Full-length variable regions came from constant-region reverse primers plus semi-nested Nested Universal Primer A PCR. MiXCR, applied by TCRdb to the 5' RACE reads, yields one record per CDR3 protein. The sample holds 50,000 to 70,000 distinct CDR3 sequences; more than 20% are singletons and the top ten take roughly 2.9%. Cells sorted as Tregs were CD4+, CD25+ and CD127-/low. The V and J genes are TRBV28 and TRBJ1-6; D unclear. This TCR was sampled from a female donor with breast cancer. Sequencing was done on a sample of tumor-infiltrating Tregs sorted from the breast tumor. The CDR3 sequence: CASSLGGRLEPLHF. CDR3 nucleotide sequence: TGTGCCAGCAGTTTGGGTGGACGTCTAGAGCCCCTCCACTTT.